The 4 T cell receptor beta chains given below trace back to one sample, sequenced in a study of blood T cell repertoires in COVID-19 (dated by TCRdb to the early 2020s). To prepare the library, the immunoSEQ multiplex PCR assay was applied. TCRdb obtained this table from immuneACCESS and retained in-frame rearrangements with V and J assigned. These tables miss some clones; where compared with another copy, unresolved V genes account for less than half of the shortfall, and the remainder is unexplained. Within this sample are about 88,000 clones, with less than 85% of them counted one time only. Clones ranked in the top ten supply 9.5% to 12% of the sample. The sample comprised peripheral blood. These receptors were taken from a human donor in a cohort sampled during active COVID-19.

This clone came up a few times. The rearrangement links TRBV7-9 to TRBJ1-5, with D unresolved. The CDR3 contains 13 residues. The germline V gene has CDR1 SEHNR and CDR2 FQNEAQ (reference sequence). Trimming took 5 bases from V and 5 from J, leaving 10 bases between them. As DNA, the CDR3 is TGTGCCAGCAGCGAAAATGGGCATCAGCCCCAGCATTTT. As protein: CASSENGHQPQHF.

The gene calls are TRBV12-5 and TRBJ2-7, with 11 nucleotides matching TRBD1. Losses at the gene ends were 6 bases for V and 1 base for J; bases not matched to a gene: 8. CDR1 and CDR2 (germline): LGHNT, FRNRAP. This CDR3 is built from 16 residues. The DNA for the CDR3 is TGTGCTAGTGGCCCATTCGGGACAGGGGGGTCCTACGAGCAGTACTTC. It encodes CASGPFGTGGSYEQYF.

This clone was detected a few times. The CDR3 nucleotides read TGTGCCAGCAGATCCTTTGGACTTAGCCTCATCACAGATACGCAGTATTTT. Its protein product is CASRSFGLSLITDTQYF. The rearrangement links TRBV28 to TRBJ2-3; a possible D gene is TRBD2 (5 bases). Germline V CDR1 and CDR2: MDHEN, SYDVKM. Trimming cost V 6 bases and J 2 bases, with 21 bases left between them. The CDR3 consists of 17 residues.

V is TRBV5-1 and J is TRBJ1-3, with a possible D match to TRBD1 (5 bases). Germline V CDR1 and CDR2: SGHRS, YFSETQ. V was cut by 1 base and J by 3 bases, with 17 bases left in between. The CDR3 runs to 17 residues. This CDR3 is CASSLQGGGLNGNTIYF. In DNA, the CDR3 is TGCGCCAGCAGCTTGCAGGGTGGTGGTCTGAATGGAAACACCATATATTTT.